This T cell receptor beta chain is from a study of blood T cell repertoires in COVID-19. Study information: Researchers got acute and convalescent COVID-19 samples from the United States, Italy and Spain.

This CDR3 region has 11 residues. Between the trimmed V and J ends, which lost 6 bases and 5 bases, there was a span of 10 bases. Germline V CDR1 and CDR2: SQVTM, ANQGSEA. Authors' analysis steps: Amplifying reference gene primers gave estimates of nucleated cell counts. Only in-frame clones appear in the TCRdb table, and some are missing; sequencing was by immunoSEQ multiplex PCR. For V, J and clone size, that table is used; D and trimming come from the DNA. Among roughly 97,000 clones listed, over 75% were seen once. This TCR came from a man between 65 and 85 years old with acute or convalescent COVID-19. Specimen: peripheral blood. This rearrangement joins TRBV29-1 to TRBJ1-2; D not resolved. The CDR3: CSVTDNYGYTF. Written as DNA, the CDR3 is TGCAGCGTCACAGACAATTATGGCTACACCTTC.